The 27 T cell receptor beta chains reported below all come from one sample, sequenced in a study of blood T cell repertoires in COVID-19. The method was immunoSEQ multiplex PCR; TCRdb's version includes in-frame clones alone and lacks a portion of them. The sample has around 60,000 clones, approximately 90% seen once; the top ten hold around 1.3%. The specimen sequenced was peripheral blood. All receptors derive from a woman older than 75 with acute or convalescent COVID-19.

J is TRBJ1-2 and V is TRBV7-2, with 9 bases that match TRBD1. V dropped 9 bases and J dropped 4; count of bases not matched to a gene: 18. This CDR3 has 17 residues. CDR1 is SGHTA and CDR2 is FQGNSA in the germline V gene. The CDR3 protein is CASSRTLTGGSIYGYTF. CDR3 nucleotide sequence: TGTGCCAGTTCTCGTACACTAACAGGGGGCAGTATCTATGGCTACACCTTC.

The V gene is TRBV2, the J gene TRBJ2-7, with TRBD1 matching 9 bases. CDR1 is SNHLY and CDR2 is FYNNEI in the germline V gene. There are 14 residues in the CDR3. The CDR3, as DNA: TGTGCATCAGAGCCAGGACAGGGGTCCTACGAGCAGTACTTC. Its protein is CASEPGQGSYEQYF.

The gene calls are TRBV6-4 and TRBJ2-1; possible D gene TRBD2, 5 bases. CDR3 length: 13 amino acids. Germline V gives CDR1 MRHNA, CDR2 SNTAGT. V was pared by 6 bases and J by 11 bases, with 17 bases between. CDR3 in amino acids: CASSPFGWEKQFF. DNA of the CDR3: TGTGCCAGCAGCCCTTTTGGGTGGGAGAAGCAGTTCTTC.

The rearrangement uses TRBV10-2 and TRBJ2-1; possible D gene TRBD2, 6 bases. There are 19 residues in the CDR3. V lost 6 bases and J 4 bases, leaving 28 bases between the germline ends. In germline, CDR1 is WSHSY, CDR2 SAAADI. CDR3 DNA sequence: TGCGCCAGCAGCGAGACGAGTGGAGATTCGTGGGGGAGGTACAATGAGCAGTTCTTC. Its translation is CASSETSGDSWGRYNEQFF.

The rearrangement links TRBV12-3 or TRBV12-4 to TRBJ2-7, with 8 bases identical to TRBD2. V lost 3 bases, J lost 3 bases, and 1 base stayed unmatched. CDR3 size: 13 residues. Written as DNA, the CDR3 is TGTGCCAGCAGTTTTCTAGCGGGCTACGAGCAGTACTTC. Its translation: CASSFLAGYEQYF.

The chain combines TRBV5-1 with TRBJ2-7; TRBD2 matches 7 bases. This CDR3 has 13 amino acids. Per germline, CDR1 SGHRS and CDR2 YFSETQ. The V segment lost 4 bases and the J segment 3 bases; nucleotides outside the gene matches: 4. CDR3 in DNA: TGCGCCAGCAGCACCCGGGGGGACTACGAGCAGTACTTC. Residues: CASSTRGDYEQYF.

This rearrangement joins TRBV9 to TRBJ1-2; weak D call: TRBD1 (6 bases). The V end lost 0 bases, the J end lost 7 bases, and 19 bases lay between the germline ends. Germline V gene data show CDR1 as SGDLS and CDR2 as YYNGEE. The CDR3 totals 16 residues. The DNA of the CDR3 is TGTGCCAGCAGCGTAGCTCAGGCAGGGGTGTTCGGTGGCTACACCTTC. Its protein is CASSVAQAGVFGGYTF.

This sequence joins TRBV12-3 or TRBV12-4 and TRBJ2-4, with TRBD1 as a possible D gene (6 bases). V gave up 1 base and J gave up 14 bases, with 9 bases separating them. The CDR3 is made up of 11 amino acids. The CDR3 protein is CASSLGGQEYF. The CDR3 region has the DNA TGTGCCAGCAGTTTAGGGGGGCAGGAGTACTTC.

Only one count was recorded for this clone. The CDR3 reads CASSLSGQVTDGYTF. In DNA form, the CDR3 reads TGTGCCAGCAGCCTTAGCGGACAGGTGACGGATGGCTACACCTTC. The chain is built from TRBV4-2 and TRBJ1-2, with 7 bases identical to TRBD1. V lost 4 bases to trimming and J lost 6 bases; unmatched junction nucleotides: 11. Germline assignment: CDR1 LGHNA and CDR2 YNFKEQ. This CDR3 region has 15 residues.

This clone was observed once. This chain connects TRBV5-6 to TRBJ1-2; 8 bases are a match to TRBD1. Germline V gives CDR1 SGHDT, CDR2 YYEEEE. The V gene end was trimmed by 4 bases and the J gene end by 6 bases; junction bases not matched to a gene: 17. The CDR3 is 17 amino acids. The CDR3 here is CASSQDRAGSTRDGYTF. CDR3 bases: TGTGCCAGCAGCCAGGACAGGGCGGGTTCGACGAGAGATGGCTACACCTTC.

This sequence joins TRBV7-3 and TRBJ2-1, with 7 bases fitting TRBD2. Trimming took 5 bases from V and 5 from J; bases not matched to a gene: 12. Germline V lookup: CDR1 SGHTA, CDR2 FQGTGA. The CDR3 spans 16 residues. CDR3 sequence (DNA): TGTGCCAGCAGCCGTCCGGGGCTAGCGGAGAACAATGAGCAGTTCTTC. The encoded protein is CASSRPGLAENNEQFF.

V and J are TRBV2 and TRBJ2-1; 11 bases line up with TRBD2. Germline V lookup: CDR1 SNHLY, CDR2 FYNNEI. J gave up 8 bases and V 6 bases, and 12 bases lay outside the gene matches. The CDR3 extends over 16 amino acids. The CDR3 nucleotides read TGTGCCAGCAGGGTTGGACTAGCGGGTACCCTGGATGAGCAGTTCTTC. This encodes CASRVGLAGTLDEQFF.

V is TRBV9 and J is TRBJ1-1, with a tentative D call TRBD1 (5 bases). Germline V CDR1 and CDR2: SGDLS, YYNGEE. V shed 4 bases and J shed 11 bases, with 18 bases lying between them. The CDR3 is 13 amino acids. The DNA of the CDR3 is TGTGCCAGCAGCATCCCCCCGGGGGGGGTCGCTTTCTTT. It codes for CASSIPPGGVAFF.

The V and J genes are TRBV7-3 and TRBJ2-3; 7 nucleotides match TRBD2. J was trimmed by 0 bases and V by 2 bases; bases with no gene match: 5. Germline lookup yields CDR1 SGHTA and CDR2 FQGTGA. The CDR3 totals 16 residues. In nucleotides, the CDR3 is TGTGCCAGCAGCTTACGGGGAGGGCTTAGCACAGATACGCAGTATTTT. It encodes CASSLRGGLSTDTQYF.

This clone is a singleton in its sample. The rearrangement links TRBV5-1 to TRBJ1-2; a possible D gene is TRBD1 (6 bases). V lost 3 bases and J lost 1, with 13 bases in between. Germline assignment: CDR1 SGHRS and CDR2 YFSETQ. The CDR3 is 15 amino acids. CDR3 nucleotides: TGCGCCAGCAGCTACCAGGACAGCTTTAACTATGGCTACACCTTC. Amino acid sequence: CASSYQDSFNYGYTF.

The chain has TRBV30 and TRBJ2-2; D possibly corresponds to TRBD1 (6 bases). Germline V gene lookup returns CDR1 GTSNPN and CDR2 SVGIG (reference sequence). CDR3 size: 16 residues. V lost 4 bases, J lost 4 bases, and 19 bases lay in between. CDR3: CAWINGPGAGTGELFF. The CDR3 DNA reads TGTGCCTGGATTAATGGACCAGGGGCGGGCACCGGGGAGCTGTTTTTT.

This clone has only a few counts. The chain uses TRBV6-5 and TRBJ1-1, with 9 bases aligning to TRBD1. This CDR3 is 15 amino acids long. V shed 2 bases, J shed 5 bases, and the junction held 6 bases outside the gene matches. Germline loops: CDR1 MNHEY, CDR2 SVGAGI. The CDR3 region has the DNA TGTGCCAGCAGTTACATCACAGGGGGCGCGACTGAAGCTTTCTTT. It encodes CASSYITGGATEAFF.

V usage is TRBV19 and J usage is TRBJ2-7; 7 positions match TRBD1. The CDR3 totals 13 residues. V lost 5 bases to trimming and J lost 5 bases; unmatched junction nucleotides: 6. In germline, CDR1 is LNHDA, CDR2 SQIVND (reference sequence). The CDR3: CASSGHRGDEQYF. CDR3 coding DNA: TGTGCCAGTAGTGGGCACAGGGGTGACGAGCAGTACTTC.

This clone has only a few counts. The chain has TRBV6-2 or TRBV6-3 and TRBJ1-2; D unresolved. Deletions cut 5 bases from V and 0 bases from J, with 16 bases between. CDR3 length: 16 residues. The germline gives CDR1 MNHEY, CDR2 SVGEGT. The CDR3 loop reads CASSGYGENSNYGYTF. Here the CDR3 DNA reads TGTGCCAGCAGTGGATACGGAGAAAACTCTAACTATGGCTACACCTTC.

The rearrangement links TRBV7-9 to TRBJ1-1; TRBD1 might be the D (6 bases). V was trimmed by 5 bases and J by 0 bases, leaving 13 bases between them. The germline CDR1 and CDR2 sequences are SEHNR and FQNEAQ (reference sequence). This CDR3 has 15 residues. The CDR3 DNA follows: TGTGCCAGCAGCCCCCGGGACACCGTGAACACTGAAGCTTTCTTT. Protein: CASSPRDTVNTEAFF.

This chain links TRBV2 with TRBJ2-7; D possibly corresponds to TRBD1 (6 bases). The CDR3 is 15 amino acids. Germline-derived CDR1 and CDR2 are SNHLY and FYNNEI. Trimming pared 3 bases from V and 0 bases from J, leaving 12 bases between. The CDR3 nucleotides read TGTGCCAGCAGTGATGGACAGCCAATCTCCTACGAGCAGTACTTC. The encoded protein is CASSDGQPISYEQYF.

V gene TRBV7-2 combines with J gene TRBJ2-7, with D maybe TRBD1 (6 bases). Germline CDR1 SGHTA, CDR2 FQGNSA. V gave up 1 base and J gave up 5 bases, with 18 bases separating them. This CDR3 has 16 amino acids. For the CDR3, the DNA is TGTGCCAGCAGCTTAGACCTCCGGGCACAGGGTCACGAGCAGTACTTC. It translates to CASSLDLRAQGHEQYF.

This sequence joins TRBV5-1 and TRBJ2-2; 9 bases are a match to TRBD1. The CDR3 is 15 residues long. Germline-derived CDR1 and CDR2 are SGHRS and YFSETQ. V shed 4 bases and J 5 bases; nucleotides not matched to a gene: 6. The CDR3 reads CASSQQGAKTGELFF. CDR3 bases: TGCGCCAGCAGCCAACAGGGGGCAAAGACCGGGGAGCTGTTTTTT.

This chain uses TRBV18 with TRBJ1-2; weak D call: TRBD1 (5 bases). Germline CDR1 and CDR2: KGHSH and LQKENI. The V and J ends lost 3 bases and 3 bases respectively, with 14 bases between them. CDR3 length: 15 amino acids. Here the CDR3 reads CASSPREAKDYGYTF. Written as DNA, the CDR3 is TGTGCCAGCTCACCCAGGGAGGCAAAGGACTATGGCTACACCTTC.

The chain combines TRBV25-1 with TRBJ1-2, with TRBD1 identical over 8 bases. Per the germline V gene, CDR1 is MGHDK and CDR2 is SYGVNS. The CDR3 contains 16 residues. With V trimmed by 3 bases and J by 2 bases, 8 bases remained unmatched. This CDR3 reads CASSDWGDRWNYGYTF. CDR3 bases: TGTGCCAGCAGTGATTGGGGGGACAGGTGGAACTATGGCTACACCTTC.

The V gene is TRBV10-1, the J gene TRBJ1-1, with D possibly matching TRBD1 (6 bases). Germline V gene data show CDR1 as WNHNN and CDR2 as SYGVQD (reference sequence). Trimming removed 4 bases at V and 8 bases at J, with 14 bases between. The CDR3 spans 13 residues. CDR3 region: CASSGVRGAEAFF. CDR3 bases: TGCGCCAGCAGTGGAGTCCGGGGGGCAGAAGCTTTCTTT.

The CDR3 nucleotides are TGTGCCAGCAGCTTAATGGGACAGGGAGACACCGGGGAGCTGTTTTTT. As protein: CASSLMGQGDTGELFF. The chain carries TRBV11-2 and TRBJ2-2; 9 positions agree with TRBD1. The CDR3 consists of 16 residues. Germline V lookup: CDR1 SGHAT, CDR2 FQNNGV. Germline trimming cut 2 bases from V and 3 bases from J; bases unmatched to any gene: 4.